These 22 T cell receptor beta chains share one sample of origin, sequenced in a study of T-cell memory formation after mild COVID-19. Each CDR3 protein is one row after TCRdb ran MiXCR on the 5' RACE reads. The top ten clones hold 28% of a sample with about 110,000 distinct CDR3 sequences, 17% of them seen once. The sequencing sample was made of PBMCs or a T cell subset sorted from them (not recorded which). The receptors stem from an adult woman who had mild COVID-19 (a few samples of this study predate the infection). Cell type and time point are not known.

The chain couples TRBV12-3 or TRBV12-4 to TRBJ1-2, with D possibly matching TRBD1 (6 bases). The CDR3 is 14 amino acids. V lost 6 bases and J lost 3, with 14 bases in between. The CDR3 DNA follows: TGTGCCAGCAGCCCCGGGGACAACTACTATGGCTACACCTTC. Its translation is CASSPGDNYYGYTF.

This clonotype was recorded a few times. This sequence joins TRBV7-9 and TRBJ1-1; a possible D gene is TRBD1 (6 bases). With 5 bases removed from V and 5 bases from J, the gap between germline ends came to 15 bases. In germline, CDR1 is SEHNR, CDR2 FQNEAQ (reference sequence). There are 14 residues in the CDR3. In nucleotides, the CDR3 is TGTGCCAGCAGCGGAGCAGGAAGGGGGACTGAAGCTTTCTTT. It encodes CASSGAGRGTEAFF.

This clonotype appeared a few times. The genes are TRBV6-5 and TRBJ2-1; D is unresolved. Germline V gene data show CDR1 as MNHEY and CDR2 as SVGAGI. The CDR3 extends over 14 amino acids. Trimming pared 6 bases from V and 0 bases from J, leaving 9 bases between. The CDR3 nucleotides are TGTGCCAGCAGGGACCCCAGCTCCTACAATGAGCAGTTCTTC. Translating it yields CASRDPSSYNEQFF.

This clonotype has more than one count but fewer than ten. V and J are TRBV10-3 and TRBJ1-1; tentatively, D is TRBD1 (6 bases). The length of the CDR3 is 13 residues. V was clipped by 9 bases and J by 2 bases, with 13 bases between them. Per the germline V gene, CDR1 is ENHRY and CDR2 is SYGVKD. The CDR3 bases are TGTGCCATAAGCCCAGGGGTAAACACTGAAGCTTTCTTT. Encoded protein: CAISPGVNTEAFF.

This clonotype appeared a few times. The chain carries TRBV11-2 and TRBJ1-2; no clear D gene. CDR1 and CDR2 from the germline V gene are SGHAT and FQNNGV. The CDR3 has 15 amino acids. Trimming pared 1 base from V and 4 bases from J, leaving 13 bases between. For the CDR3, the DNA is TGTGCCAGCAGCTTAGGGGCCTCGGCGGCCTATGGCTACACCTTC. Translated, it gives CASSLGASAAYGYTF.

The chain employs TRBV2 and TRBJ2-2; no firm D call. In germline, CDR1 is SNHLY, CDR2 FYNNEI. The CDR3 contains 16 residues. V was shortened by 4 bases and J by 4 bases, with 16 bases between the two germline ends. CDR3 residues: CASSAAMASGTGELFF. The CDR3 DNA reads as TGTGCCAGCAGTGCTGCCATGGCCTCTGGCACCGGGGAGCTGTTTTTT.

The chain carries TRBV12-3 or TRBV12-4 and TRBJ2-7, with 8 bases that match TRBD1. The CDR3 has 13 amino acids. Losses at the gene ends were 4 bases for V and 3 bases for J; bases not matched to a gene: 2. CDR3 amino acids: CASSSTGDYEQYF. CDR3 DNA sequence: TGTGCCAGCAGTTCGACAGGGGACTACGAGCAGTACTTC.

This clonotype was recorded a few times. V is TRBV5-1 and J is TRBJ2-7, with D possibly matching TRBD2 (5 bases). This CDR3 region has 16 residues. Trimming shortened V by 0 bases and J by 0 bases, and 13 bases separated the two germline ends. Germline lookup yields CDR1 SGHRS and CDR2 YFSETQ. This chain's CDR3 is CASSLDGGSISYEQYF. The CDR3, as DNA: TGCGCCAGCAGCTTGGATGGCGGGTCTATCTCCTACGAGCAGTACTTC.

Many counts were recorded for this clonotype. The CDR3 DNA follows: TGTGCCAGCAGTGACGGGACTAGCAGCACAGATACGCAGTATTTT. Its translation: CASSDGTSSTDTQYF. The gene calls are TRBV6-4 and TRBJ2-3; 9 nucleotides align to TRBD2. V lost 2 bases and J lost 0; bases outside the gene matches: 0. CDR3 length equals 15 residues. CDR1 MRHNA and CDR2 SNTAGT come from the germline V gene.

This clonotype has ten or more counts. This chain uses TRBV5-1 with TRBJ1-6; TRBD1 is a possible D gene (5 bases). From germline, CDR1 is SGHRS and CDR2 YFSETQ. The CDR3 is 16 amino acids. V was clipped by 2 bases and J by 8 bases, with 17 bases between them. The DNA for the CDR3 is TGCGCCAGCAGCTTCCGTTGGGAGGGGAGGGATTCACCCCTCCACTTT. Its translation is CASSFRWEGRDSPLHF.

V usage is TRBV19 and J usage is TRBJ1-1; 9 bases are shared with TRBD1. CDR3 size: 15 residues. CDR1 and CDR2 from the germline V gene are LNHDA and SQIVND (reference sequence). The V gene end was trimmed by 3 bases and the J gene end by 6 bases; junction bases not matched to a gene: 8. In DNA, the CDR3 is TGTGCCAGTAGTATCTTCCGGACAGGGGAGTCTGAAGCTTTCTTT. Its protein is CASSIFRTGESEAFF.

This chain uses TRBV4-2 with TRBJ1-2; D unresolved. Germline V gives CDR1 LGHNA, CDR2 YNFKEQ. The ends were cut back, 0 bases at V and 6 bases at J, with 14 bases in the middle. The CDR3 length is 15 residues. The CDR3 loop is CASSQELGPSDGYTF. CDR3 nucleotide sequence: TGTGCCAGCAGCCAAGAACTAGGGCCCTCGGATGGCTACACCTTC.

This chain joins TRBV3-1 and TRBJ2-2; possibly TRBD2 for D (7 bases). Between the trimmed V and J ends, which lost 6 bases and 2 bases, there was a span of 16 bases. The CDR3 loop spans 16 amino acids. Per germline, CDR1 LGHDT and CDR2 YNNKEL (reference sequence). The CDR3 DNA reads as TGTGCCAGCAGACCCGGGGGCGGGAGTAACACCGGGGAGCTGTTTTTT. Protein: CASRPGGGSNTGELFF. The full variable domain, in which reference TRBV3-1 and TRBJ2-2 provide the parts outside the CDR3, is DTAVSQTPKYLVTQMGNDKSIKCEQNLGHDTMYWYKQDSKKFLKIMFSYNNKELIINETVPNRFSPKSPDKAHLNLHINSLELGDSAVYFCASRPGGGSNTGELFFGEGSRLTVL.

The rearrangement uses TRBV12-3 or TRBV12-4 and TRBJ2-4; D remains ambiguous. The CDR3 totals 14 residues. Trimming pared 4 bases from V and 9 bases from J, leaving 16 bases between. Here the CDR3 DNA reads TGTGCCAGCAGTTCGGACGGATATCTGGGCATTCAGTACTTC. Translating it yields CASSSDGYLGIQYF.

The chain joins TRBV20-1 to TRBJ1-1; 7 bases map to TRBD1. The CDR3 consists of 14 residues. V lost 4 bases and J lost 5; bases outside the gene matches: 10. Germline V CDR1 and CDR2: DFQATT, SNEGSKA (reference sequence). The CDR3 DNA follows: TGCAGTGCTATTCCGCCGGGGACAGTAACTGAAGCTTTCTTT. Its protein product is CSAIPPGTVTEAFF.

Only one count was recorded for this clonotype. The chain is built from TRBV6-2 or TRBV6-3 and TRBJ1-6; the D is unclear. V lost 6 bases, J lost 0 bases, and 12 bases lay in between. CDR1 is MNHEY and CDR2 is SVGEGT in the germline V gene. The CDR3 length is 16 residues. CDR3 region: CASRWRWSSYNSPLHF. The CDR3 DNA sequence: TGTGCCAGCAGATGGAGGTGGAGCTCCTATAATTCACCCCTCCACTTT.

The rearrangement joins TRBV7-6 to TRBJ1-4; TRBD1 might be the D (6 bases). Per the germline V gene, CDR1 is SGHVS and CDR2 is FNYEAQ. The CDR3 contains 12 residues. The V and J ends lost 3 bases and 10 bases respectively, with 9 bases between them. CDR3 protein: CASSLGAGKLFF. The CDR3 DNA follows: TGTGCCAGCAGCTTGGGGGCGGGAAAACTGTTTTTT.

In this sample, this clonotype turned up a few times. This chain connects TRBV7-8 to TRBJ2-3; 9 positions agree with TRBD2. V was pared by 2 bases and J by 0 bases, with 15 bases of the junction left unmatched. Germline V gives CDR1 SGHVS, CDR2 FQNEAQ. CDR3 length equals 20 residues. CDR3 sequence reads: CASSLRVGLAPNSSTDTQYF. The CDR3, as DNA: TGTGCCAGCAGCTTAAGGGTAGGACTAGCGCCGAACTCTAGCACAGATACGCAGTATTTT. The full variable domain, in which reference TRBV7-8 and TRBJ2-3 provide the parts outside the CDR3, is GAGVSQSPRYKVAKRGQDVALRCDPISGHVSLFWYQQALGQGPEFLTYFQNEAQLDKSGLPSDRFFAERPEGSVSTLKIQRTQQEDSAVYLCASSLRVGLAPNSSTDTQYFGPGTRLTVL.

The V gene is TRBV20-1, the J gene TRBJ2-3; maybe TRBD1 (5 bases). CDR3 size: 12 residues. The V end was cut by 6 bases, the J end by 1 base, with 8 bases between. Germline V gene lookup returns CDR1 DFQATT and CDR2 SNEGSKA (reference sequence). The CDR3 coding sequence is TGCAGTGCCCCACAGGGCACAGATACGCAGTATTTT. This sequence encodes CSAPQGTDTQYF.

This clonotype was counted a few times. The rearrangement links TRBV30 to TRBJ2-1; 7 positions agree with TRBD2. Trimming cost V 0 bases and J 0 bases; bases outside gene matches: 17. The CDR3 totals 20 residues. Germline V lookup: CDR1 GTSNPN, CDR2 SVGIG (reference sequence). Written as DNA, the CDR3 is TGTGCCTGGAGTGTCGCTTGGAGACGAGGGCCTAGCGGCTCCTACAATGAGCAGTTCTTC. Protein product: CAWSVAWRRGPSGSYNEQFF.

The CDR3 region is CASSERQQADPWDTQYF. The CDR3 DNA sequence: TGTGCCAGCAGTGAACGGCAACAAGCGGACCCCTGGGATACGCAGTATTTT. This sequence joins TRBV2 and TRBJ2-3; D is perhaps TRBD2 (5 bases). The V gene lost 2 bases and the J gene lost 6 bases, with 21 bases spanning the gap. Germline lookup yields CDR1 SNHLY and CDR2 FYNNEI. This CDR3 spans 17 amino acids.

The CDR3 DNA reads TGTGCCACCAACGAGCCCCAGTACTTC. This encodes CATNEPQYF. The V gene is TRBV24-1, the J gene TRBJ2-5; D uncertain. This CDR3 has 9 amino acids. In germline, CDR1 is KGHDR, CDR2 SFDVKD. Trimming cost V 8 bases and J 9 bases, with 6 bases left between them.